This entry lists 11 T cell receptor beta chains sequenced from one sample in a study of response to subunit inactivated influenza vaccine. One entry per CDR3 protein, called by TCRdb with MiXCR from the RT-PCR reads. The table lists a few hundred thousand distinct CDR3 sequences, more than 7% of them singletons, with less than 15% in the top ten. Sequences were derived from PBMCs from blood, sampled less than 30 months after vaccination. These receptors all come from a man aged 50 to 75 who received an inactivated influenza vaccine.

There are many counts of this clonotype. V is TRBV10-3 and J is TRBJ1-1; a weak D match, TRBD1 (5 bases). The CDR3 sequence is 14 residues long. The germline gives CDR1 ENHRY, CDR2 SYGVKD. V lost 8 bases and J lost 0, with 13 bases in between. CDR3 bases: TGTGCCATCGCCACGGGACTTATGAACACTGAAGCTTTCTTT. Amino acids: CAIATGLMNTEAFF.

A word on this clonotype: Relative to the germline gene, one junction end is altered; a read error may explain this. The chain recombines TRBV10-3 with TRBJ2-3, with TRBD2 matching over 8 bases. This CDR3 is built from 15 residues. Germline CDR1 ENHRY, CDR2 SYGVKD. The CDR3: CAISGAGVLADMQYF. The CDR3 DNA sequence: TGTGCCATCAGTGGAGCGGGAGTCCTCGCAGATATGCAGTATTTT.

The CDR3 is CSARKDPTDTQYF. The DNA of the CDR3 is TGCAGTGCTAGAAAGGACCCCACAGATACGCAGTATTTT. This chain uses TRBV20-1 with TRBJ2-3; D is ambiguous. This CDR3 has 13 residues. CDR1 and CDR2 from the germline V gene are DFQATT and SNEGSKA (reference sequence). V lost 2 bases and J lost 2, with 8 bases in between.

This clonotype has ten or more counts. V usage is TRBV3-1 and J usage is TRBJ2-7, with D perhaps matching TRBD2 (6 bases). The CDR3 is 13 amino acids. CDR1 and CDR2 from the germline V gene are LGHDT and YNNKEL (reference sequence). V lost 4 bases and J 9 bases, leaving 16 bases between the germline ends. The CDR3 loop reads CASSPRAAGRQYF. CDR3 nucleotides: TGTGCCAGCAGCCCCCGAGCGGCGGGGAGGCAGTACTTC.

This clonotype has a handful of counts. The V gene is TRBV7-2, the J gene TRBJ2-5, with D possibly being TRBD2 (6 bases). This CDR3 is built from 15 residues. V gave up 5 bases and J gave up 5 bases, with 18 bases separating them. Germline V gene sequence: CDR1 SGHTA, CDR2 FQGNSA. The CDR3 DNA reads TGTGCCAGCAGCGAAAGAGCCAGGAGGGAGGAGACCCAGTACTTC. It translates to CASSERARREETQYF.

This clonotype was observed a few times. The chain is built from TRBV5-1 and TRBJ2-1; D is perhaps TRBD2 (5 bases). The CDR3 runs 16 residues. The V end was cut by 0 bases, the J end by 3 bases, with 13 bases between. Germline values: CDR1 SGHRS, CDR2 YFSETQ. The CDR3 DNA sequence: TGCGCCAGCAGCTTGGGGGCCAGCGGATTCTACAATGAGCAGTTCTTC. Translating gives CASSLGASGFYNEQFF. Full variable domain (rest looked up from reference TRBV5-1 and TRBJ2-1): KAGVTQTPRYLIKTRGQQVTLSCSPISGHRSVSWYQQTPGQGLQFLFEYFSETQRNKGNFPGRFSGRQFSNSRSEMNVSTLELGDSALYLCASSLGASGFYNEQFFGPGTRLTVL.

V and J are TRBV20-1 and TRBJ2-5; D is possibly TRBD1 (5 bases). Trimming shortened V by 0 bases and J by 2 bases, and 13 bases separated the two germline ends. This CDR3 spans 15 amino acids. The germline CDR1 and CDR2 sequences are DFQATT and SNEGSKA (reference sequence). CDR3 in DNA: TGCAGTGCTAGAGATCCGACGACAGTACAAGAGACCCAGTACTTC. This codes for CSARDPTTVQETQYF.

The chain has TRBV19 and TRBJ2-1, with a possible D match to TRBD1 (6 bases). Deletions cut 4 bases from V and 2 bases from J, with 12 bases between. Germline V gene data show CDR1 as LNHDA and CDR2 as SQIVND (reference sequence). The CDR3 contains 15 residues. DNA of the CDR3: TGTGCCAGTAGTAGAGGGACATCCCCCTACAATGAGCAGTTCTTC. This sequence encodes CASSRGTSPYNEQFF.

The rearrangement links TRBV2 to TRBJ2-7, with 7 positions matching TRBD2. This CDR3 is 12 amino acids long. With 6 bases clipped from V and 4 bases from J, the junction kept 3 bases outside the gene matches. Looked up from germline, CDR1 is SNHLY and CDR2 is FYNNEI. The CDR3 sequence: CASRGTIYEQYF. Here the CDR3 DNA reads TGTGCCAGCAGGGGGACTATTTACGAGCAGTACTTC.

In its sample, this clonotype was seen many times. The V gene is TRBV20-1, the J gene TRBJ2-2; D not certain. The V end lost 1 base, the J end lost 1 base, and 7 bases lay between the germline ends. The CDR3 has 14 residues. Germline V gives CDR1 DFQATT, CDR2 SNEGSKA (reference sequence). Here the CDR3 reads CSARGTGNTGELFF. CDR3 bases: TGCAGTGCTAGAGGGACGGGGAACACCGGGGAGCTGTTTTTT.

This clonotype was found many times. The rearrangement links TRBV4-2 to TRBJ2-3; TRBD2 agrees at 12 bases. CDR3 size: 16 residues. CDR1 LGHNA and CDR2 YNFKEQ come from the germline V gene. The trim removed 4 bases at V and 4 bases at J, leaving 6 bases unmatched. The CDR3 bases are TGTGCCAGCAGCCCCCGGACTAGCGGGACGTCAGATACGCAGTATTTT. Translating it yields CASSPRTSGTSDTQYF.